These 19 T cell receptor beta chains were sequenced from one sample in a study of CD8 T cells in Susac syndrome. RNA amounts of about 0.5 to 1 ug underwent reverse transcription with random hexamers. MiXCR was run by TCRdb on the immunoSEQ multiplex PCR reads, yielding one entry per CDR3 protein. Among some 180,000 distinct CDR3 sequences listed, over 85% were seen once. Source material: CD4+ T cells from PBMCs. Receptors originate from a human donor in good health.

The V gene is TRBV19, the J gene TRBJ2-3; D not certain. Trimming cost V 6 bases and J 2 bases, with 3 bases left between them. CDR3 length: 11 residues. Germline V CDR1 and CDR2: LNHDA, SQIVND (reference sequence). Here the CDR3 DNA reads TGTGCCAGTAGAAACACAGATACGCAGTATTTT. Its translation is CASRNTDTQYF.

CDR3 in DNA: TGTGCCAGCAGCCAACGGAGGGAGACCCAGTACTTC. It specifies CASSQRRETQYF. The chain is built from TRBV14 and TRBJ2-5, with a weak D call TRBD2 (5 bases). V was pared by 2 bases and J by 5 bases, with 6 bases between. The CDR3 is 12 residues long. CDR1 and CDR2 from the germline V gene are SGHDN and FVKESK. Drawing the rest from reference TRBV14 and TRBJ2-5, the complete variable domain is EAGVTQFPSHSVIEKGQTVTLRCDPISGHDNLYWYRRVMGKEIKFLLHFVKESKQDESGMPNNRFLAERTGGTYSTLKVQPAELEDSGVYFCASSQRRETQYFGPGTRLLVL.

The V call is TRBV18, the J call TRBJ2-1; D gene uncertain. The CDR3 consists of 11 residues. Germline V gene data show CDR1 as KGHSH and CDR2 as LQKENI. The V end lost 3 bases, the J end lost 7 bases, and 4 bases lay between the germline ends. The CDR3 loop is CASSPKNEQFF. The CDR3 bases are TGTGCCAGCTCACCGAAAAATGAGCAGTTCTTC. Full variable domain (outside the CDR3, taken from reference TRBV18 and TRBJ2-1): NAGVMQNPRHLVRRRGQEARLRCSPMKGHSHVYWYRQLPEEGLKFMVYLQKENIIDESGMPKERFSAEFPKEGPSILRIQQVVRGDSAAYFCASSPKNEQFFGPGTRLTVL.

The V gene is TRBV5-1, the J gene TRBJ2-3, with 8 bases lining up with TRBD1. Trimming cost V 3 bases and J 10 bases; bases outside gene matches: 16. Germline V gives CDR1 SGHRS, CDR2 YFSETQ. This CDR3 comprises 16 residues. CDR3 amino acids: CASSSLDRGTLGPQYF. The CDR3 nucleotides read TGCGCCAGCAGCTCCCTAGACAGGGGAACCCTCGGCCCGCAGTATTTT.

The genes are TRBV20-1 and TRBJ2-5, with TRBD1 matching 9 bases. The CDR3 spans 13 residues. J was trimmed by 7 bases and V by 6 bases; bases with no gene match: 9. Germline V gene sequence: CDR1 DFQATT, CDR2 SNEGSKA (reference sequence). The CDR3 DNA follows: TGCAGTGCCCCAGACAGGGGGGTAGGGACCCAGTACTTC. Translation gives CSAPDRGVGTQYF.

V gene TRBV4-2 combines with J gene TRBJ1-6; D gene uncertain. There are 15 residues in the CDR3. V lost 1 base and J 7 bases, leaving 11 bases between the germline ends. Germline V CDR1 and CDR2: LGHNA, YNFKEQ. CDR3 bases: TGTGCCAGCAGCCAAGGGTCCAACCGCAATTCACCCCTCCACTTT. Translating gives CASSQGSNRNSPLHF.

The chain is built from TRBV6-5 and TRBJ1-6; weak D call: TRBD1 (5 bases). Trimming cost V 2 bases and J 0 bases, with 20 bases left between them. The CDR3 sequence is 20 residues long. Germline-derived CDR1 and CDR2 are MNHEY and SVGAGI. The CDR3 region is CASSYKGSGHGSSYNSPLHF. DNA for the CDR3: TGTGCCAGCAGTTACAAGGGGAGCGGGCACGGTAGCTCCTATAATTCACCCCTCCACTTT.

The chain carries TRBV6-6 and TRBJ1-5, with no clear D. V gave up 8 bases and J gave up 0 bases, with 11 bases separating them. CDR1 and CDR2 (germline): MNHNY, SVGAGI (reference sequence). This CDR3 is 14 amino acids long. The CDR3 DNA is TGTGCCAGCCTGAAGGGAAATAGCAATCAGCCCCAGCATTTT. It codes for CASLKGNSNQPQHF.

The rearrangement uses TRBV2 and TRBJ2-2; weak D call: TRBD1 (6 bases). CDR1 is SNHLY, CDR2 FYNNEI, per germline. CDR3 length: 18 amino acids. V was pared by 6 bases and J by 1 base, with 21 bases between. The chain's CDR3 is CASRAYPGQHLNTGELFF. The CDR3, as DNA: TGTGCCAGCAGAGCTTACCCGGGACAACACTTGAACACCGGGGAGCTGTTTTTT.

V gene TRBV7-2 combines with J gene TRBJ2-1; TRBD2 matches at 11 bases. CDR3 length: 15 amino acids. Germline values: CDR1 SGHTA, CDR2 FQGNSA. V shed 4 bases, J shed 3 bases, and the junction held 2 bases outside the gene matches. CDR3 sequence reads: CASSSTSGVYNEQFF. The CDR3 bases are TGTGCCAGCAGCTCGACTAGCGGGGTCTACAATGAGCAGTTCTTC.

The J gene is TRBJ2-3, the V gene TRBV4-3; D is possibly TRBD1 (5 bases). Trimming took 0 bases from V and 3 from J, leaving 13 bases between them. This CDR3 contains 16 residues. Germline-derived CDR1 and CDR2 are LGHNA and YSLEER. DNA of the CDR3: TGCGCCAGCAGCCAAGATCTTTCCAGGGTTACAGATACGCAGTATTTT. Translation: CASSQDLSRVTDTQYF.

This clonotype was seen just once. The V and J genes are TRBV5-1 and TRBJ2-3, with unresolved D. The V end lost 0 bases, the J end lost 2 bases, and 7 bases lay between the germline ends. Germline-derived CDR1 and CDR2 are SGHRS and YFSETQ. The CDR3 has 14 amino acids. CDR3 coding DNA: TGCGCCAGCAGCTTGGCTACTATCACAGATACGCAGTATTTT. Translation: CASSLATITDTQYF.

This chain connects TRBV6-1 to TRBJ1-5, with 7 bases lining up with TRBD1. Unmatched junction bases numbered 6, after V lost 6 bases and J lost 4 bases. From germline, CDR1 is MNHNS and CDR2 SASEGT. This CDR3 contains 14 residues. In DNA, the CDR3 is TGTGCCAGCAGCTTACAGGGGACGAATCAGCCCCAGCATTTT. Residues: CASSLQGTNQPQHF.

The chain employs TRBV7-2 and TRBJ2-1, with 7 nucleotides matching TRBD2. Per germline, CDR1 SGHTA and CDR2 FQGNSA. The J segment lost 0 bases and the V segment lost 5 bases, leaving 7 bases of the junction unmatched. This CDR3 has 16 amino acids. CDR3 region: CASSPASGSSYNEQFF. CDR3 DNA: TGTGCCAGCAGCCCCGCTAGCGGAAGCTCCTACAATGAGCAGTTCTTC.

This clonotype was found a few times. The rearrangement uses TRBV15 and TRBJ2-3; tentative D call: TRBD2 (6 bases). Per germline, CDR1 LNHNV and CDR2 YYDKDF (reference sequence). This CDR3 comprises 13 residues. The germline V and J ends were trimmed by 3 bases and 3 bases, with 7 bases remaining between them. The CDR3: CATSRGGTDTQYF. Written as DNA, the CDR3 is TGTGCCACCAGCAGGGGAGGTACAGATACGCAGTATTTT.

This chain joins TRBV20-1 and TRBJ2-2; tentatively, D is TRBD1 or TRBD2 (5 bases each). The V and J ends lost 6 bases and 4 bases respectively, with 18 bases between them. The CDR3 length is 15 residues. In germline, CDR1 is DFQATT, CDR2 SNEGSKA (reference sequence). The DNA for the CDR3 is TGCAGTGCGCCGGTTGGGGGTTCAGTCACCGGGGAGCTGTTTTTT. Its protein product is CSAPVGGSVTGELFF.

This chain uses TRBV5-4 with TRBJ2-5; D is unresolved. The germline gives CDR1 SGHNT, CDR2 YYREEE (reference sequence). This CDR3 spans 14 amino acids. V was trimmed by 0 bases and J by 5 bases, leaving 11 bases between them. The CDR3 reads CASSLEKNGETQYF. Here the CDR3 DNA reads TGTGCCAGCAGCTTGGAAAAGAATGGCGAGACCCAGTACTTC.

V is TRBV24-1 and J is TRBJ2-5; D may match TRBD1 or TRBD2 (5 bases each). The V gene's germline CDR1 is KGHDR and CDR2 SFDVKD. The CDR3 is 16 residues long. Deletions cut 3 bases from V and 4 bases from J, with 17 bases between. CDR3 coding DNA: TGTGCCACCAGTGATCCCGCCGGCCCGAGGGGAGAGACCCAGTACTTC. Residues: CATSDPAGPRGETQYF.

This clonotype was picked up one time. V usage is TRBV5-1 and J usage is TRBJ2-1, with D hard to call. The V gene lost 0 bases and the J gene lost 2 bases, with 6 bases spanning the gap. Germline V lookup: CDR1 SGHRS, CDR2 YFSETQ. The CDR3 totals 14 residues. Written as DNA, the CDR3 is TGCGCCAGCAGCTTGGGGGTTGCCTACAATGAGCAGTTCTTC. It translates to CASSLGVAYNEQFF.